This record covers a single T cell receptor beta chain. Clones were read by immunoSEQ multiplex PCR, and TCRdb kept only the in-frame ones, dropping some. The sample carries some 190,000 clones, less than 85% recorded once. The data derive from a study of blood T cell repertoires in COVID-19. Whole-study context: Some COVID-19 samples were acute and others convalescent; all came from the United States, Italy and Spain. Sources were T cells, B-cell-depleted T cells, or PBMCs; the material itself was cDNA or gDNA.

Residents of approximately 25 US areas, aged about 18 to 95 years, made up the participants. Symptom resolution, clearance, or two negative PCRs marked the recovered donors of Cohort 3. This receptor was taken from a woman aged 25 to 39 who had recovered from COVID-19. Sequencing was done on a sample of PBMCs or T cells enriched from blood (not recorded which).

The CDR3 sequence: CASSRYGVQNEKLFF. The CDR3 DNA reads as TGTGCCAGCAGTAGATACGGGGTCCAAAATGAAAAACTGTTTTTT. V and J are TRBV28 and TRBJ1-4, with D unresolved. In germline, CDR1 is MDHEN, CDR2 SYDVKM. This CDR3 has 15 amino acids. The V end lost 5 bases, the J end lost 5 bases, and 15 bases lay between the germline ends.